The rows below give T cell receptor beta chains drawn from one sample of a study of T cells in Graves' hyperthyroidism and ophthalmopathy. TCRdb used MiXCR to reprocess the multiplex PCR reads, holding one entry per CDR3 protein. The sample yields 650,000 to 800,000 distinct CDR3 sequences, just under 45% seen once. The specimen was peripheral blood or thyroid tissue (not recorded which). These receptors originate from an adult man with Graves' disease, either hyperthyroidism or ophthalmopathy (not recorded which). The CDR3 runs from the conserved cysteine through the conserved F or W. Each record gives: D gene, J gene, clone size, V gene, CDR3 DNA, CDR3 protein. D genes are given only for firm matches. Part of the rows lack a size; the others show once, few, many or a class for expanded clones.

d_gene: NA
j_gene: TRBJ1-1
abundance: NA
v_gene: TRBV6-2/TRBV6-3
CDR3nt: TGTGCCAGCAGTTACGAGGCTGATGGGGACGCTGAGAACACTGAAGCTTTCTTT
CDR3aa: CASSYEADGDAENTEAFF

d_gene: NA
j_gene: TRBJ1-2
abundance: few
v_gene: TRBV20-1
CDR3nt: TGCAGTGCTAGAGTGGGGGTACGAGGCTACACCTTC
CDR3aa: CSARVGVRGYTF

d_gene: NA
j_gene: TRBJ1-3
abundance: once
v_gene: TRBV12-3/TRBV12-4
CDR3nt: TGTGCCATCAGCTTCGGAGTCCCCCCTGGAAACACCATATATTTT
CDR3aa: CAISFGVPPGNTIYF

d_gene: TRBD1
j_gene: TRBJ1-3
abundance: NA
v_gene: TRBV2
CDR3nt: TGTGCCAGCAAGGAACAGGGGGCTGGAAACACCATATATTTT
CDR3aa: CASKEQGAGNTIYF

d_gene: NA
j_gene: TRBJ2-3
abundance: once
v_gene: TRBV10-3
CDR3nt: TGTGCCATCAGTGAGGCTAGGGGCCCCACAGATACGCAGTATTTT
CDR3aa: CAISEARGPTDTQYF

d_gene: NA
j_gene: TRBJ2-3
abundance: NA
v_gene: TRBV29-1
CDR3nt: TGCAGCGTTGCAGGCAGGGGGGACTTCACAGATACGCAGTATTTT
CDR3aa: CSVAGRGDFTDTQYF

d_gene: NA
j_gene: TRBJ1-1
abundance: NA
v_gene: TRBV9
CDR3nt: TGTGCCAGCAGCCAAGAGCTAGGGAGGAACACTGAAGCTTTCTTT
CDR3aa: CASSQELGRNTEAFF

d_gene: NA
j_gene: TRBJ2-7
abundance: NA
v_gene: TRBV29-1
CDR3nt: TGCAGCGTTGAGGACCGAACGAAGAACTACGAGCAGTACTTC
CDR3aa: CSVEDRTKNYEQYF

d_gene: NA
j_gene: TRBJ1-2
abundance: NA
v_gene: TRBV6-5
CDR3nt: TGTGCCAGCAGCACGGGACACCGAAATGGCTACACCTTC
CDR3aa: CASSTGHRNGYTF

d_gene: TRBD1
j_gene: TRBJ1-2
abundance: NA
v_gene: TRBV10-3
CDR3nt: TGTGCCAGCAGTGAGCGCAGGGGGTCCTATGGCTACACCTTC
CDR3aa: CASSERRGSYGYTF

d_gene: TRBD1
j_gene: TRBJ1-1
abundance: many
v_gene: TRBV19
CDR3nt: TGTGCCAGTAGTATCGGGACAGTGAACACTGAAGCTTTCTTT
CDR3aa: CASSIGTVNTEAFF

d_gene: TRBD2
j_gene: TRBJ2-5
abundance: NA
v_gene: TRBV10-3
CDR3nt: TGTGCCATCAAGCGCTCTGACGGGACTAGCGGAGAAGAGACCCAGTACTTC
CDR3aa: CAIKRSDGTSGEETQYF

d_gene: TRBD1
j_gene: TRBJ2-7
abundance: many
v_gene: TRBV10-3
CDR3nt: TGTGCCATCAGTGATGACAGGGGAAACTACGAGCAGTACTTC
CDR3aa: CAISDDRGNYEQYF

d_gene: NA
j_gene: TRBJ1-5
abundance: NA
v_gene: TRBV5-4
CDR3nt: TGTGCCAGCAGCCAAAAAGCCGGGAGCAATCAGCCCCAGCATTTT
CDR3aa: CASSQKAGSNQPQHF

d_gene: NA
j_gene: TRBJ1-2
abundance: few
v_gene: TRBV20-1
CDR3nt: TGCAGTGCCCAGAAAAGTAACTATGGCTACACCTTC
CDR3aa: CSAQKSNYGYTF

d_gene: TRBD1
j_gene: TRBJ1-4
abundance: NA
v_gene: TRBV12-3/TRBV12-4
CDR3nt: TGTGCCAGCAGCACCGGGACAGGGGAGGAAAAACTGTTTTTT
CDR3aa: CASSTGTGEEKLFF

d_gene: NA
j_gene: TRBJ2-7
abundance: many
v_gene: TRBV2
CDR3nt: TGTGCCAGCACTACGGACAAAGACTCCTACGAGCAGTACTTC
CDR3aa: CASTTDKDSYEQYF

d_gene: NA
j_gene: TRBJ1-1
abundance: few
v_gene: TRBV7-2
CDR3nt: TGTGCCAGCAGCTTAGAAGGTTTAACTGAAGCTTTCTTT
CDR3aa: CASSLEGLTEAFF

d_gene: TRBD1
j_gene: TRBJ2-6
abundance: many
v_gene: TRBV10-3
CDR3nt: TGTGCCATCAGTGAGAGTGGACAGGGCGGCTCTGGGGCCAACGTCCTGACTTTC
CDR3aa: CAISESGQGGSGANVLTF

d_gene: NA
j_gene: TRBJ1-3
abundance: NA
v_gene: TRBV20-1
CDR3nt: TGCAGTGCTATCGGGACCGCTGGAAACACCATATATTTT
CDR3aa: CSAIGTAGNTIYF

d_gene: NA
j_gene: TRBJ1-2
abundance: many
v_gene: TRBV10-3
CDR3nt: TGTGCCATCAGTGAGTCTGCGTCCGTACCGCGGGTGAGGTATGGCTACACCTTC
CDR3aa: CAISESASVPRVRYGYTF

d_gene: TRBD1
j_gene: TRBJ2-7
abundance: many
v_gene: TRBV29-1
CDR3nt: TGCAGCGTTGCCAGGCCCGGGGACAGGCAGTACTTC
CDR3aa: CSVARPGDRQYF

d_gene: NA
j_gene: TRBJ2-7
abundance: few
v_gene: TRBV19
CDR3nt: TGTGCCAGCGCCAACACAGGGAAGGGTTACGAGCAGTACTTC
CDR3aa: CASANTGKGYEQYF

d_gene: NA
j_gene: TRBJ1-1
abundance: NA
v_gene: TRBV29-1
CDR3nt: TGCAGCGTTGATAATATTCGGACAATGACTAAAGCTTTCTTT
CDR3aa: CSVDNIRTMTKAFF

d_gene: NA
j_gene: TRBJ2-5
abundance: few
v_gene: TRBV7-2
CDR3nt: TGTGCCAGCAGCACCTTCCTAGGAAATACGGAGACCCAGTACTTC
CDR3aa: CASSTFLGNTETQYF

d_gene: NA
j_gene: TRBJ1-2
abundance: NA
v_gene: TRBV7-3
CDR3nt: TGTGCCTGGCAGAAAGCGCGGGGCTACACCTTC
CDR3aa: CAWQKARGYTF

d_gene: NA
j_gene: TRBJ1-5
abundance: many
v_gene: TRBV2
CDR3nt: TGTGCCAGCAGTGAAATCTCATCGGGGTTCGAGCATTTT
CDR3aa: CASSEISSGFEHF

d_gene: TRBD1
j_gene: TRBJ2-5
abundance: NA
v_gene: TRBV15
CDR3nt: TGTGCCACCAGCAGTGAGTATAGGGGGCGCGAAGAGACCCAGTACTTC
CDR3aa: CATSSEYRGREETQYF

d_gene: TRBD2
j_gene: TRBJ2-5
abundance: many
v_gene: TRBV29-1
CDR3nt: TGCAGCGTTGAAGATCTGTTCGCGGGAGGGGCAGAGACCCAGTACTTC
CDR3aa: CSVEDLFAGGAETQYF

d_gene: NA
j_gene: TRBJ1-1
abundance: NA
v_gene: TRBV15
CDR3nt: TGTGCCACCAGCAGGGCTAACCGCAGGGCGAACACTGAAGCTTTCTTT
CDR3aa: CATSRANRRANTEAFF

d_gene: TRBD1
j_gene: TRBJ1-1
abundance: many
v_gene: TRBV29-1
CDR3nt: TGCAGCTCCACCGGGACAGGGTTTACTGAAGCTTTCTTT
CDR3aa: CSSTGTGFTEAFF

d_gene: NA
j_gene: TRBJ1-1
abundance: NA
v_gene: TRBV24-1
CDR3nt: TGTGCCACCAGTTACCTGCGGATGAACACTGAAGCTTTCTTT
CDR3aa: CATSYLRMNTEAFF

d_gene: TRBD1
j_gene: TRBJ1-6
abundance: few
v_gene: TRBV19
CDR3nt: TGTGCCAGCTCACCGACCGGGACAGGGCGGAATTCACCCCTCCACTTT
CDR3aa: CASSPTGTGRNSPLHF

d_gene: NA
j_gene: TRBJ1-4
abundance: many
v_gene: TRBV25-1
CDR3nt: TGTGCCAGCAGTGAATCGGCGGGGGGTGAAAAACTGTTTTTT
CDR3aa: CASSESAGGEKLFF

d_gene: NA
j_gene: TRBJ2-7
abundance: many
v_gene: TRBV12-3/TRBV12-4
CDR3nt: TGTGCCAGCAGTTCCTCTATCGAGCAGTACTTC
CDR3aa: CASSSSIEQYF

d_gene: NA
j_gene: TRBJ1-5
abundance: NA
v_gene: TRBV2
CDR3nt: TGTGCCAGCAGGGTCGGGGAACCCCAGCATTTT
CDR3aa: CASRVGEPQHF

d_gene: TRBD1
j_gene: TRBJ2-5
abundance: NA
v_gene: TRBV7-9
CDR3nt: TGTGCCAGCAGCTCCGCGGGACAGGGGAGTTCAGAGACCCAGTACTTC
CDR3aa: CASSSAGQGSSETQYF

d_gene: NA
j_gene: TRBJ1-1
abundance: NA
v_gene: TRBV29-1
CDR3nt: TGCAGCGTTGAAAAAGGCCAGGGCACCAACACTGAAGCTTTCTTT
CDR3aa: CSVEKGQGTNTEAFF

d_gene: TRBD1
j_gene: TRBJ2-6
abundance: NA
v_gene: TRBV7-2
CDR3nt: TGTGCCAGCAGCCGCACAATCGACAGGGGGCTGACTTTC
CDR3aa: CASSRTIDRGLTF

d_gene: TRBD2
j_gene: TRBJ2-7
abundance: NA
v_gene: TRBV20-1
CDR3nt: TGCAGTTTTGCGGTAGCGGGAGCCTACGAGCAGTACTTC
CDR3aa: CSFAVAGAYEQYF

d_gene: NA
j_gene: TRBJ1-3
abundance: NA
v_gene: TRBV10-2
CDR3nt: TGCGCCAGCGGTGGGGCAGGGGAAATCGGAAACACCATATATTTT
CDR3aa: CASGGAGEIGNTIYF

d_gene: NA
j_gene: TRBJ1-1
abundance: NA
v_gene: TRBV7-9
CDR3nt: TGTGCCAGCAGCCAAGTGGTCTTGCTGACCACTGAAGCTTTCTTT
CDR3aa: CASSQVVLLTTEAFF

d_gene: NA
j_gene: TRBJ1-2
abundance: NA
v_gene: TRBV19
CDR3nt: TGTGCCAGTAGTAAAGCGGGAGAAGGCTACACCTTC
CDR3aa: CASSKAGEGYTF

d_gene: NA
j_gene: TRBJ1-3
abundance: NA
v_gene: TRBV9
CDR3nt: TGTGCCAGCAGCGCCACAGGGACGGGAAACACCATATATTTT
CDR3aa: CASSATGTGNTIYF

d_gene: TRBD1
j_gene: TRBJ1-2
abundance: many
v_gene: TRBV2
CDR3nt: TGTGCCAGCGGCACCCGGGACAGGAATGGCTACACCTTC
CDR3aa: CASGTRDRNGYTF

d_gene: NA
j_gene: TRBJ2-7
abundance: NA
v_gene: TRBV6-6
CDR3nt: TGTGCCAGCAGCAACCCGACAGGTTTCTACGAGCAGTACTTC
CDR3aa: CASSNPTGFYEQYF

d_gene: TRBD1
j_gene: TRBJ1-2
abundance: NA
v_gene: TRBV12-3/TRBV12-4
CDR3nt: TGTGCCAGCAGTTTAGGGGGGACAGAGGGTTATGGCTACACCTTC
CDR3aa: CASSLGGTEGYGYTF

d_gene: NA
j_gene: TRBJ2-7
abundance: NA
v_gene: TRBV10-3
CDR3nt: TGTGCCATCAGTGAGTCGGACCGCTCAAGGGAGCAGTACTTC
CDR3aa: CAISESDRSREQYF